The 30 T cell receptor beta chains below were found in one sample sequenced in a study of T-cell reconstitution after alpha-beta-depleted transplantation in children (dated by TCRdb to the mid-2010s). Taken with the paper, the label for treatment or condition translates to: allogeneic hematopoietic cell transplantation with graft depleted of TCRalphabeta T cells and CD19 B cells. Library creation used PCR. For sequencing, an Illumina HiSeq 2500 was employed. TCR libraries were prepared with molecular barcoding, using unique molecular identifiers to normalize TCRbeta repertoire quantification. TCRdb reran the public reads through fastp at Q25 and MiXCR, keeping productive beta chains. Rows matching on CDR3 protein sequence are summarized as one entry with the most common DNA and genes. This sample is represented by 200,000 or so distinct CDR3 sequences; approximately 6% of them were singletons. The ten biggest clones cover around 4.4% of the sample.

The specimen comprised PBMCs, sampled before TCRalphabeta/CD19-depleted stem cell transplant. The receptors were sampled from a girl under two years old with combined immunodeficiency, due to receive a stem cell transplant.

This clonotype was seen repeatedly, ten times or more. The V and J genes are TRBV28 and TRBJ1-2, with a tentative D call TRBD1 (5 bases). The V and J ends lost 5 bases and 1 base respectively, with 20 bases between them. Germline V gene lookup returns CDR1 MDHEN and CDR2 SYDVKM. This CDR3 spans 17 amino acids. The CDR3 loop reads CASSPRDPIPFNYGYTF. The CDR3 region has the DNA TGTGCCAGCAGTCCTCGGGACCCGATCCCCTTTAACTATGGCTACACCTTC.

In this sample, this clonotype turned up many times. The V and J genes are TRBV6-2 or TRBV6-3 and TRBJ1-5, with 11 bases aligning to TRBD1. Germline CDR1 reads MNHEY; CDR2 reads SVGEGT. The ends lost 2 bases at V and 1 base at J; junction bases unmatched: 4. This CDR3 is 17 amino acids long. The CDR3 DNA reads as TGTGCCAGCAGTTACAGGACAGGGGGCCGGAGCAATCAGCCCCAGCATTTT. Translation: CASSYRTGGRSNQPQHF.

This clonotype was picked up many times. CDR3 coding DNA: TGCGCCAGCAGCCAATTAACAGGGTTAGGTCAGCCCCAGCATTTT. Translating gives CASSQLTGLGQPQHF. V gene TRBV4-1 combines with J gene TRBJ1-5, with D possibly being TRBD1 (6 bases). The V end was cut by 2 bases, the J end by 6 bases, with 14 bases between. This CDR3 has 15 amino acids. The germline CDR1 and CDR2 sequences are MGHRA and YSYEKL.

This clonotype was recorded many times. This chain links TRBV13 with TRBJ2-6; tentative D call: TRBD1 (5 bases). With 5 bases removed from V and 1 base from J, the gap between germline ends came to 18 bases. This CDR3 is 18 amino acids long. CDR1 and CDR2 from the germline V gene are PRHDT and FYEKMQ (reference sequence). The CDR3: CASSPPRQIFSGANVLTF. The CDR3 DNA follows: TGTGCCAGCAGCCCCCCGAGACAGATCTTTTCTGGGGCCAACGTCCTGACTTTC.

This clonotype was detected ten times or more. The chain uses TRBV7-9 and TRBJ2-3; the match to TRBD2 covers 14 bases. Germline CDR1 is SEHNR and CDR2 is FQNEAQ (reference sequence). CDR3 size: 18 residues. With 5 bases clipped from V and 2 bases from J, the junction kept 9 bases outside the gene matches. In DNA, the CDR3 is TGTGCCAGCAGCACCGGGACTAGCGGGAGTCGGATCACAGATACGCAGTATTTT. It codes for CASSTGTSGSRITDTQYF.

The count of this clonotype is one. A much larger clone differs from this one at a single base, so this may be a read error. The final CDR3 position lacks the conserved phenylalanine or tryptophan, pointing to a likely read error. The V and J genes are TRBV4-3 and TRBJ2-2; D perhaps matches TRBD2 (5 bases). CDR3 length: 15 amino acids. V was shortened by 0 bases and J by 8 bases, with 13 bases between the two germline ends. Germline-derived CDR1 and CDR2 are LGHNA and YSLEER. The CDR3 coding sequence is TGCGCCAGCAGCCAAGATCGGGGTAGTTTAGGGGAGCTGTTTTTA. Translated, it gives CASSQDRGSLGELFL.

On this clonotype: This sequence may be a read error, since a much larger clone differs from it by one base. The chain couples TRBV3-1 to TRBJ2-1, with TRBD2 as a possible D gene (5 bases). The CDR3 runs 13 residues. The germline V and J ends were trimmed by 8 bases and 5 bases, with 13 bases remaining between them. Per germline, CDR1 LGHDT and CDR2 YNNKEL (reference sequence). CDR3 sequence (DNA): TGTGCCAGCTGCACTACTAGGGACAATGAGCAGTTCTTC. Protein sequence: CASCTTRDNEQFF.

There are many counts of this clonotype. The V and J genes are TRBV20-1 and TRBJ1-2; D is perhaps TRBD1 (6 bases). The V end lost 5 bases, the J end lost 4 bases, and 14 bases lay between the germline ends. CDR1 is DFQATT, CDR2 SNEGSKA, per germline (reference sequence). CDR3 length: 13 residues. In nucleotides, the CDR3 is TGCAGTGCTGAGTCATCGGACAGCTATGGCTACACCTTC. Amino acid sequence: CSAESSDSYGYTF.

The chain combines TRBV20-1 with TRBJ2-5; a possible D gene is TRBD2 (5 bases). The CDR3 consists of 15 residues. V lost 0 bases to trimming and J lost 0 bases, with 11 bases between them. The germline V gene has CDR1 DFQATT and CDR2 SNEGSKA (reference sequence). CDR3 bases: TGCAGTGCTAGAGATAGGAGGCCAAACCAAGAGACCCAGTACTTC. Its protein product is CSARDRRPNQETQYF.

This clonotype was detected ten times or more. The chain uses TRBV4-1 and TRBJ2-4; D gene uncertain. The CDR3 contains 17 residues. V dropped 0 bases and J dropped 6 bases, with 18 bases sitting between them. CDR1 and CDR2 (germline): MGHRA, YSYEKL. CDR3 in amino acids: CASSQDPPMYLGNIQYF. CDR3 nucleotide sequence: TGCGCCAGCAGCCAAGATCCGCCTATGTATCTTGGAAACATTCAGTACTTC.

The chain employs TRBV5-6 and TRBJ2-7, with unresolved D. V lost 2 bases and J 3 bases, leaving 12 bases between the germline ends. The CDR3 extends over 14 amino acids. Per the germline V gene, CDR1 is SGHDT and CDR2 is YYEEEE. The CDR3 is CASSFPESLYEQYF. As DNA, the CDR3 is TGTGCCAGCAGCTTTCCCGAGAGCCTCTACGAGCAGTACTTC.

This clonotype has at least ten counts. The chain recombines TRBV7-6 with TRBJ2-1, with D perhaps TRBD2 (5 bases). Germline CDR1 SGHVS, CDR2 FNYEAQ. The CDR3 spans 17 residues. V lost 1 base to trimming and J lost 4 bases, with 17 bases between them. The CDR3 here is CASSLVNPLAPYNEQFF. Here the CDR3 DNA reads TGTGCCAGCAGCTTAGTTAATCCGCTAGCTCCGTACAATGAGCAGTTCTTC. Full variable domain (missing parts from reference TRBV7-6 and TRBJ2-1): GAGVSQSPRYKVTKRGQDVALRCDPISGHVSLYWYRQALGQGPEFLTYFNYEAQQDKSGLPNDRFSAERPEGSISTLTIQRTEQRDSAMYRCASSLVNPLAPYNEQFFGPGTRLTVL.

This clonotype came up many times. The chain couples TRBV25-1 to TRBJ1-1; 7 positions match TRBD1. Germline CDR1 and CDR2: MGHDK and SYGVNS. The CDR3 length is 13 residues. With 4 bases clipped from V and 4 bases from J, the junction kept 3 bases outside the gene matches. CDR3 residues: CASSVNRGTEAFF. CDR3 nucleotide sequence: TGTGCCAGCAGTGTGAACAGGGGCACTGAAGCTTTCTTT.

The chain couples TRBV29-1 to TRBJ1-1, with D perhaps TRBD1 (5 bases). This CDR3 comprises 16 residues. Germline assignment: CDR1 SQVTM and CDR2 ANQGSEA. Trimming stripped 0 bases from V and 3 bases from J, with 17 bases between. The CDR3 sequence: CSVEDWQGPIHTEAFF. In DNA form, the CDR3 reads TGCAGCGTTGAAGATTGGCAGGGACCAATTCACACTGAAGCTTTCTTT.

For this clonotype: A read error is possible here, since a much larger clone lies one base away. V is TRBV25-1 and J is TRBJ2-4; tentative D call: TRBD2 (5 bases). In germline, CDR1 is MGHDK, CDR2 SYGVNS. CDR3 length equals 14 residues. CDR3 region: CASSGMGSKNIRYF. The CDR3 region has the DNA TGTGCCAGCAGCGGGATGGGCAGCAAAAACATTCGGTACTTC. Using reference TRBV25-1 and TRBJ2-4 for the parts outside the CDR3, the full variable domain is EADIYQTPRYLVIGTGKKITLECSQTMGHDKMYWYQQDPGMELHLIHYSYGVNSTEKGDLSSESTVSRIRTEHFPLTLESARPSHTSQYLCASSGMGSKNIRYFGAGTRLSVL.

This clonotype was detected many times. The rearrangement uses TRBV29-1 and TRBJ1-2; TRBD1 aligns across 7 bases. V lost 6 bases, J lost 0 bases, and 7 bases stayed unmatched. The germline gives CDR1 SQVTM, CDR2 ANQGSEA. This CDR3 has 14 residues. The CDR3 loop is CSVFGQATNYGYTF. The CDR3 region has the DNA TGCAGCGTCTTCGGACAGGCTACTAACTATGGCTACACCTTC.

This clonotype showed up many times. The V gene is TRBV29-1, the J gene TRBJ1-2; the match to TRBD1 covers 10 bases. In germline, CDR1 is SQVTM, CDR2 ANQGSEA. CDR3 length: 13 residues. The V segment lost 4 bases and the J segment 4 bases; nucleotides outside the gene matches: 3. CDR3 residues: CSVGGQGTYGYTF. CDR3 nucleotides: TGCAGCGTTGGGGGACAGGGGACCTATGGCTACACCTTC. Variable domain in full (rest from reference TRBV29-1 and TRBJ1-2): SAVISQKPSRDICQRGTSLTIQCQVDSQVTMMFWYRQQPGQSLTLIATANQGSEATYESGFVIDKFPISRPNLTFSTLTVSNMSPEDSSIYLCSVGGQGTYGYTFGSGTRLTVV.

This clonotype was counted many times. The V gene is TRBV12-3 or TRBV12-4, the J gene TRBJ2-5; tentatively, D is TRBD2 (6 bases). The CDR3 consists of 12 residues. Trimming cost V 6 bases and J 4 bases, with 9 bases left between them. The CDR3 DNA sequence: TGTGCCAGCAGGACTAGAGGAGAGACCCAGTACTTC. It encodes CASRTRGETQYF.

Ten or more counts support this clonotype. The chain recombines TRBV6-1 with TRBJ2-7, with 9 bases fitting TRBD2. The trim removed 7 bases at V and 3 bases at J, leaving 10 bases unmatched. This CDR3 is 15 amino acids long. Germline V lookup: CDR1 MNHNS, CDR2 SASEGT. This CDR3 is CASTSRAGGLYEQYF. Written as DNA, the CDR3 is TGTGCCAGCACCTCGAGAGCGGGGGGACTCTACGAGCAGTACTTC.

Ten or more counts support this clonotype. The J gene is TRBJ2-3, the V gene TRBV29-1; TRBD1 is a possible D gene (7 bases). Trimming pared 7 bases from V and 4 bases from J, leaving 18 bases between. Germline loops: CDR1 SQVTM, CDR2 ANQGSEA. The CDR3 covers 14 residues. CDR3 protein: CSAEGTETPDTQYF. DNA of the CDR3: TGCAGCGCGGAGGGGACAGAAACGCCAGATACGCAGTATTTT.

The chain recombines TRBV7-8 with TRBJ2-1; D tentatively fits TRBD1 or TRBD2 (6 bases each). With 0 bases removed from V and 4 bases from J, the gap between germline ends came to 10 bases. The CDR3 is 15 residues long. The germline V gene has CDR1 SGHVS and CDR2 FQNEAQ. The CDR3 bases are TGTGCCAGCAGCTTAGCGACGGGGGCGTACAATGAGCAGTTCTTC. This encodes CASSLATGAYNEQFF.

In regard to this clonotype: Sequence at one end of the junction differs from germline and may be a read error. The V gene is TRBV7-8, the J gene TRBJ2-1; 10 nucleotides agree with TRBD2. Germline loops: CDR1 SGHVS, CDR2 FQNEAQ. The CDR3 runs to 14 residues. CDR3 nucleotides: TGTGCCAGCAGTGCGGGACTAGCGAGGAATGAGCAGATCTTC. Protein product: CASSAGLARNEQIF. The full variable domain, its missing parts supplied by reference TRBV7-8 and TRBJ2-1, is GAGVSQSPRYKVAKRGQDVALRCDPISGHVSLFWYQQALGQGPEFLTYFQNEAQLDKSGLPSDRFFAERPEGSVSTLKIQRTQQEDSAVYLCASSAGLARNEQIFGPGTRLTVL.

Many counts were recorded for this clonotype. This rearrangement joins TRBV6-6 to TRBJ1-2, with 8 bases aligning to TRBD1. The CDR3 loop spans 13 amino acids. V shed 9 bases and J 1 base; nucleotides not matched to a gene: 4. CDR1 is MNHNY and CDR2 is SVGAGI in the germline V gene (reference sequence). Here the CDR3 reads CASDRGFNYGYTF. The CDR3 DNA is TGTGCCAGTGACAGGGGATTTAACTATGGCTACACCTTC.

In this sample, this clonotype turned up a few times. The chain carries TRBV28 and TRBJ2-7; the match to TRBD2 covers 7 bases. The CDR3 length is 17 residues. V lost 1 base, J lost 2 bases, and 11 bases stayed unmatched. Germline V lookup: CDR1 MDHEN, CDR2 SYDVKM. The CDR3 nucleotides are TGTGCCAGCAGTTTATTGGCAGCGGGGCGTGGGACCTACGAGCAGTACTTC. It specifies CASSLLAAGRGTYEQYF.

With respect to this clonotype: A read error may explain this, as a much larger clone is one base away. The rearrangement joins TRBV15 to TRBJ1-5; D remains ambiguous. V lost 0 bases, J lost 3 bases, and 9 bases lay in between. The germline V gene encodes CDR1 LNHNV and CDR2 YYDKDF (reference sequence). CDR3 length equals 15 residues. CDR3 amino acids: CATSRDTGNNQPQHF. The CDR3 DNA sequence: TGTGCCACCAGCAGAGACACGGGAAACAATCAGCCCCAGCATTTT.

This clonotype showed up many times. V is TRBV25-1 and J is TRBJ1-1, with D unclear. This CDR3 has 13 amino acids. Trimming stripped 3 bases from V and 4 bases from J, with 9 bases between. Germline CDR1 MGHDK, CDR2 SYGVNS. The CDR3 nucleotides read TGTGCCAGCAGTGACAATATGGTCACTGAAGCTTTCTTT. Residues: CASSDNMVTEAFF.

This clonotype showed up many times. The CDR3 sequence: CASSMRAGGSTGELFF. In nucleotides, the CDR3 is TGTGCCAGCAGCATGAGGGCCGGAGGTTCCACCGGGGAGCTGTTTTTT. V and J are TRBV9 and TRBJ2-2; D is perhaps TRBD2 (5 bases). CDR3 size: 16 residues. The ends were cut back, 4 bases at V and 4 bases at J, with 17 bases in the middle. Germline CDR1 and CDR2: SGDLS and YYNGEE.

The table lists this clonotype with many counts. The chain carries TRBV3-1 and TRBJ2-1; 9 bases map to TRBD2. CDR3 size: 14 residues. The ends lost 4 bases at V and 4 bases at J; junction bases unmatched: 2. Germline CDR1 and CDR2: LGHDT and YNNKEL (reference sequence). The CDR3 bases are TGTGCCAGCAGCCTAGCGGGGGTGTACAATGAGCAGTTCTTC. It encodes CASSLAGVYNEQFF.

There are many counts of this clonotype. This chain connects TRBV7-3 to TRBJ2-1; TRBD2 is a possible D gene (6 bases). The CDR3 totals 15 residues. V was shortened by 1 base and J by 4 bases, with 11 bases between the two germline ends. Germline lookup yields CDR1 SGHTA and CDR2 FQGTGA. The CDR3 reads CASSLRGEPYNEQFF. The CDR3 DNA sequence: TGTGCCAGCAGCTTAAGGGGGGAGCCTTACAATGAGCAGTTCTTC.

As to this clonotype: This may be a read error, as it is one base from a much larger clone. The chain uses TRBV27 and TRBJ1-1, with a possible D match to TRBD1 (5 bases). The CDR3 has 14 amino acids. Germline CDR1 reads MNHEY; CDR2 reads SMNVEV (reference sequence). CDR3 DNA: TGTGCCACCAGTTTATTGATGGGGGGCACTGAAGCTTTCTTT. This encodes CATSLLMGGTEAFF.